The T cell receptor (beta chain) described here comes from a study of vaccination and CD4 T cells after COVID-19. Study context: Overlapping SARS-CoV-2, HCoV-NL63, HCoV-OC43 and HCoV-229E spike peptides were used to stimulate cells.

Sequenced with the Oncomine TCR Beta short-read assay was DNA taken from cultured CD4+ T cells. One entry per CDR3 protein results from TCRdb running MiXCR on the PCR reads. The sample includes about 23,000 distinct CDR3 sequences, around two fifths of them seen just once. V gave up 5 bases and J gave up 4 bases; unmatched junction bases: 11. The CDR3 runs 15 residues. Germline V gene sequence: CDR1 SEHNR, CDR2 FQNEAQ (reference sequence). Regarding time point: late sampling 161 to 241 days after vaccination in a few convalescent patients. Treatment noted: roughly nine-day PBMC culture with coronavirus spike peptide pools or control peptides (ViraFEST assay). This clonotype was seen more than once but under ten times. What it binds is not known.

The receptor's source is a human donor who had recovered from COVID-19. The chain carries TRBV7-9 and TRBJ2-7; TRBD2 aligns across 7 bases. This sample comprised CD4+ T cells from blood, cultured in vitro, obtained about 7 months after SARS-CoV-2 vaccination. In nucleotides, the CDR3 is TGTGCCAGCAGCCGTGGGACTATAGGGCCTTACGAGCAGTACTTC. Amino acid sequence: CASSRGTIGPYEQYF. The full variable domain, completed using reference TRBV7-9 and TRBJ2-7, is DTGVSQNPRHKITKRGQNVTFRCDPISEHNRLYWYRQTLGQGPEFLTYFQNEAQLEKSRLLSDRFSAERPKGSFSTLEIQRTEQGDSAMYLCASSRGTIGPYEQYFGPGTRLTVT.